The TCR beta chain described here comes from a study of identical twins. General study findings and limits: Instead of following the same donors, the conclusions were based on cross-sectional statistical analysis. Twin pairs' shared out-of-frame alpha sequences were enriched in low generation probability. Zero-insertion analyses were open to partial confounding by invariant MAIT and iNKT cells. In monozygotic twins, models underestimated the sharing of out-of-frame TCR alpha.

The germline gives CDR1 SNHLY, CDR2 FYNNEI. Trimming left V 5 bases short and J 2 bases short, with 13 bases between. The CDR3 covers 15 residues. To note about this clonotype: Antigen: not known.

TCRdb recomputed calls from the 5' RACE reads with MiXCR, one row per CDR3 protein. The repertoire holds more than 250,000 distinct CDR3 sequences, with less than 9% as singletons. These data are also associated with another study on yellow fever vaccine responses in identical twins.

Sequencing was carried out using memory (CD45RO+) T cells sorted from blood. The chain joins TRBV2 to TRBJ1-5; possible D gene TRBD1, 5 bases. The TCR comes from a young woman in good health. The CDR3 reads CASSNRQGGNQPQHF. CDR3 nucleotide sequence: TGTGCCAGCAGTAATAGGCAGGGAGGCAATCAGCCCCAGCATTTT.